The T cell receptor (beta chain) under discussion was sequenced for a study of T cell responses to AZD1222 COVID-19 vaccine. With regard to this clone: The antigen is unknown.

Overall study findings and caveats: Scientists sampled the repertoires only once the peak T cell response had passed. Clonal diversity may have been underestimated, and the donors were mostly white British, with more females than males. Unmutated variant regions are reportedly targeted by nearly half of spike-specific TCRs.

Germline CDR1 reads MNHEY; CDR2 reads SVGAGI. V dropped 2 bases and J dropped 1 base, with 8 bases sitting between them. The CDR3 totals 14 residues. Generated by immunoSEQ multiplex PCR, the TCRdb table keeps only in-frame clones and is missing some. The sample lists 150,000 or so clones; roughly 89% were seen once. The chain links TRBV6-5 to TRBJ1-1; the D is unclear. The receptor was isolated from an adult in good health. This specimen was peripheral blood, taken on day 0 of AZD1222 vaccination. This CDR3 reads CASSYRAPNTEAFF. The CDR3 DNA follows: TGTGCCAGCAGTTACCGGGCCCCGAACACTGAAGCTTTCTTT.